The clone carrying this T cell receptor beta chain was seen once. Data came from immunoSEQ multiplex PCR; TCRdb stores just in-frame clones and leaves some out. This sample has roughly 380,000 clones, with about 88% found just once. The Seattle patients, enrolled during active infection, were followed longitudinally. The sample is drawn from a study of blood T cell repertoires in COVID-19. Across the whole study: Sites across the United States, Italy and Spain contributed samples from acute and convalescent COVID-19.

The germline V gene encodes CDR1 MDHEN and CDR2 SYDVKM. V lost 7 bases and J 5 bases, leaving 15 bases between the germline ends. The length of the CDR3 is 15 residues. Sequenced: peripheral blood. The V call is TRBV28, the J call TRBJ1-6, with a possible D match to TRBD1 (5 bases). The TCR originated in a woman aged 40 to 50 with COVID-19, enrolled during active disease. The CDR3 is CASTLPGVNNSPLHF. The DNA for the CDR3 is TGTGCCAGCACTCTCCCGGGGGTAAATAATTCACCCCTCCACTTT.